A selection of T cell receptor beta chains follows, all from one sample in a study of blood T cell repertoires in COVID-19. Libraries were prepared by immunoSEQ multiplex PCR; TCRdb keeps only in-frame clonotypes and omits some of them. Of about 230,000 clones in the sample, 80% to 90% were seen once. The sequenced sample consisted of peripheral blood. Receptors originate from an elderly woman with COVID-19, enrolled during active disease. CDR3s include the opening cysteine and the closing phenylalanine or tryptophan. D genes are given only for firm matches. Clone size appears in some rows only: once, few, many, or a class for an expanded clone.

J gene,clone size,V gene,D gene,CDR3 protein,CDR3 DNA
TRBJ2-2,.,TRBV5-4,.,CASSLPSSGTGELFF,TGTGCCAGCAGCTTGCCTAGTTCAGGGACCGGGGAGCTGTTTTTT
TRBJ1-6,once,TRBV6-1,TRBD1,CASSALGQGGNSPLHF,TGTGCCAGCAGTGCTCTCGGACAGGGGGGTAATTCACCCCTCCACTTT
TRBJ2-5,.,TRBV15,.,CATSSVPQETQYF,TGTGCCACCAGCAGCGTCCCCCAAGAGACCCAGTACTTC
TRBJ2-1,once,TRBV19,.,CASRREARYNEQFF,TGTGCCAGTAGGAGGGAGGCGCGCTACAATGAGCAGTTCTTC
TRBJ2-5,few,TRBV5-4,.,CASSAVVGSQETQYF,TGTGCCAGCAGCGCGGTGGTTGGGAGTCAAGAGACCCAGTACTTC
TRBJ2-2,.,TRBV30,.,CAWDGPGGAGELFF,TGTGCCTGGGATGGCCCCGGGGGAGCCGGGGAGCTGTTTTTT
TRBJ1-2,.,TRBV11-2,.,CASTSTGPNYGYTF,TGTGCCAGCACCTCAACAGGACCCAACTATGGCTACACCTTC
TRBJ1-5,.,TRBV18,.,CASSPSASQPQHF,TGTGCCAGCTCACCGTCGGCTAGTCAGCCCCAGCATTTT
TRBJ1-2,few,TRBV2,TRBD1,CASRERTGSLYGYTF,TGTGCCAGCAGAGAAAGGACAGGTAGTCTCTATGGCTACACCTTC
TRBJ2-1,.,TRBV9,TRBD1,CASSKQVGGDEQFF,TGTGCCAGCAGCAAACAAGTAGGGGGCGATGAGCAGTTCTTC
TRBJ2-7,.,TRBV19,TRBD1,CASSTRQGDYVEQYF,TGTGCCAGTAGTACCCGACAGGGGGACTACGTCGAGCAGTACTTC
TRBJ1-2,.,TRBV2,TRBD1,CASSGGTGPYGYTF,TGTGCCAGCAGTGGAGGGACAGGACCCTATGGCTACACCTTC
TRBJ2-3,.,TRBV5-1,TRBD1,CASSRSGTGGESTQYF,TGCGCCAGCAGCCGTTCCGGGACAGGGGGCGAGAGTACGCAGTATTTT
TRBJ2-7,once,TRBV11-2,.,CASSFDSPNFYEQYF,TGTGCCAGCAGCTTTGACAGCCCCAACTTCTACGAGCAGTACTTC
TRBJ1-3,.,TRBV18,.,CASSPPGRHGNTIYF,TGTGCCAGCTCACCACCGGGGAGGCATGGAAACACCATATATTTT
TRBJ1-1,.,TRBV3-1/TRBV3-2,.,CASSSRAATEAFF,TGTGCCAGCAGTTCCAGGGCAGCTACTGAAGCTTTCTTT
TRBJ2-1,.,TRBV3-1/TRBV3-2,TRBD2,CASSQPLGLAGDNEQFF,TGTGCCAGCAGCCAACCGTTAGGACTAGCGGGCGACAATGAGCAGTTCTTC